Below, 4 T cell receptor beta chains from the same sample are listed, as sequenced in a study of identical twins. TCRdb reprocessed the 5' RACE reads via MiXCR and lists one record per CDR3 protein. The repertoire holds around 510,000 distinct CDR3 sequences, with 14% as singletons. The sample was also linked to a second study, of yellow fever vaccine responses in identical twins.

Sequenced: CD4+ T cells sorted from blood. The receptors shown here come from a woman aged 18-35 years in good health.

This CDR3 reads CASSVKGPYGYTF. In DNA, the CDR3 is TGTGCCAGCAGCGTCAAGGGGCCCTATGGCTACACCTTC. The V gene is TRBV9, the J gene TRBJ1-2; maybe TRBD1 (5 bases). The CDR3 runs 13 residues. V was clipped by 2 bases and J by 4 bases, with 9 bases between them. Germline-derived CDR1 and CDR2 are SGDLS and YYNGEE.

For the CDR3, the DNA is TGTGCCAGCAGCGTAGTTAGCTTCGATACGCAGTATTTT. This sequence encodes CASSVVSFDTQYF. The chain joins TRBV9 to TRBJ2-3; no clear D. This CDR3 is 13 amino acids long. The V and J ends lost 0 bases and 6 bases respectively, with 8 bases between them. The V gene's germline CDR1 is SGDLS and CDR2 YYNGEE.

The CDR3 DNA is TGTGCCAGCAGCACCAACTACAATGAGCAGTTCTTC. It is translated as CASSTNYNEQFF. V usage is TRBV7-2 and J usage is TRBJ2-1; no clear D. Trimming took 5 bases from V and 3 from J, leaving 5 bases between them. This CDR3 region has 12 residues. The V gene's germline CDR1 is SGHTA and CDR2 FQGNSA.

This clonotype was counted ten times or more. The rearrangement joins TRBV10-3 to TRBJ2-5; D is ambiguous. Germline assignment: CDR1 ENHRY and CDR2 SYGVKD. Trimming took 3 bases from V and 7 from J, leaving 9 bases between them. The CDR3 totals 12 residues. CDR3 bases: TGTGCCATCAGTGAACTGAGAGGGACCCAGTACTTC. Residues: CAISELRGTQYF.